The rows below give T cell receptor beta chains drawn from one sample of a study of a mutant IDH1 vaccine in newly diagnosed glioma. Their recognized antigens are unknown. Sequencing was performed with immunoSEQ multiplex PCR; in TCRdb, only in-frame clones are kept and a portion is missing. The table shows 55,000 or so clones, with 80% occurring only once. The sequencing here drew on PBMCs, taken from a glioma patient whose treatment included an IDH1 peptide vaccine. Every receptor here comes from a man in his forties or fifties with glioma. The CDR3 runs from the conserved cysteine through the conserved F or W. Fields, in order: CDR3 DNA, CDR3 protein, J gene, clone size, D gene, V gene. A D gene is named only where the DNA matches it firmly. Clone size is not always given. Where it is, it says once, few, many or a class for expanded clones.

TGCAGCGTACCGGGGAGCAGCCAGGAAAAACTGTTTTTT CSVPGSSQEKLFF TRBJ1-4 NA NA TRBV29-1
TGCAGCGTTGAAGTTGGCTTATCCTACGAGCAGTACTTC CSVEVGLSYEQYF TRBJ2-7 NA NA TRBV29-1
TGTGCCTGGAGTGTACGGGGTAGCTCCTACAATGAGCAGTTCTTC CAWSVRGSSYNEQFF TRBJ2-1 NA NA TRBV30
TGTGCCAGCAGCTTAACCCTCGGGGAGACCCAGTACTTC CASSLTLGETQYF TRBJ2-5 NA NA TRBV11-2
TGTGCCATCAGTGAGTCCTCGGACAGGGGGAATCAGCCCCAGCATTTT CAISESSDRGNQPQHF TRBJ1-5 NA TRBD1 TRBV10-3
TGTGCCAGCTCACCGTGGACAGGGGGCCGGGAGCTGTTTTTT CASSPWTGGRELFF TRBJ2-2 NA TRBD1 TRBV18
TGCGCCAGCAGTGAGTCGAGGTCGACCGCCAAAAGCACAGATACGCAGTATTTT CASSESRSTAKSTDTQYF TRBJ2-3 once NA TRBV10-1
TGTGCCAGCATAGGAGGGGACAGGGTATCCGAAGCTTTCTTT CASIGGDRVSEAFF TRBJ1-1 once TRBD1 TRBV5-4
TGTGCCAGCAGCCCCGCCGGGGGGGACCACGAGCAGTACTTC CASSPAGGDHEQYF TRBJ2-7 NA TRBD2 TRBV6-5
TGTGCCAGCAGTGAACACACTCGGGCTTTCTTT CASSEHTRAFF TRBJ1-1 NA NA TRBV25-1
TGTGCCAGCAGCCTGGGGGGCTATCAGCCCCAGCATTTT CASSLGGYQPQHF TRBJ1-5 NA NA TRBV14
TGCGCCAGCCACCCGGGGCCCCTCTCTGGAAACACCATATATTTT CASHPGPLSGNTIYF TRBJ1-3 NA NA TRBV10-2
TGTGCCAGCAGTTCCCACAGGGGGCGGAATGGCTACACCTTC CASSSHRGRNGYTF TRBJ1-2 NA TRBD1 TRBV6-5
TGTGCCATCACGACGGGGGAAGAGACCCAGTACTTC CAITTGEETQYF TRBJ2-5 NA NA TRBV2
TGTGCCAGCAGTTACCGGGGACCTCCCTACGAGCAGTACTTC CASSYRGPPYEQYF TRBJ2-7 NA NA TRBV6-5
TGCGCCAGCAGCCAAGTACTCGGAGGGATAGGGAACTATAATTCACCCCTCCACTTT CASSQVLGGIGNYNSPLHF TRBJ1-6 NA NA TRBV4-1
TGCGCCAGCAGCTTGGCGGCTTCAGGGCCCTACACTGAAGCTTTCTTT CASSLAASGPYTEAFF TRBJ1-1 NA NA TRBV5-1
TGTGCCAGCACCCCGGGACGGGGGACCGGGGAGCTGTTTTTT CASTPGRGTGELFF TRBJ2-2 NA NA TRBV6-5
TGTGCCAGCAGCTCCGGGACAGGGGTAGCTGAAGCTTTCTTT CASSSGTGVAEAFF TRBJ1-1 NA TRBD1 TRBV11-2
TGTGCCAGTGAGGGTCCGGGGACAGCCTCCTACGAGCAGTACTTC CASEGPGTASYEQYF TRBJ2-7 NA TRBD1 TRBV7-2
TGCAGCGTTGCTGGGGGACAGGGGATCGAGGGCTACACCTTC CSVAGGQGIEGYTF TRBJ1-2 NA TRBD1 TRBV29-1
TGTGCCAGCAGCCCAAGCGGTAGGGGCTTTGGCTACACCTTC CASSPSGRGFGYTF TRBJ1-2 few NA TRBV7-2